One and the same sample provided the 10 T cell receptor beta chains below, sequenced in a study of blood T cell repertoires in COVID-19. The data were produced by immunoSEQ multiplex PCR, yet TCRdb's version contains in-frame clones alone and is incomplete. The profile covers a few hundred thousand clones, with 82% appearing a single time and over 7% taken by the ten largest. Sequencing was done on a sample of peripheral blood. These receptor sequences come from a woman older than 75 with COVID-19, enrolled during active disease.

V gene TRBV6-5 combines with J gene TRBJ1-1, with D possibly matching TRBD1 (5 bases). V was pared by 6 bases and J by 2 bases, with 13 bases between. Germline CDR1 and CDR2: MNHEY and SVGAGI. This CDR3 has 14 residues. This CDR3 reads CASSPRRDNTEAFF. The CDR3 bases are TGTGCCAGCAGCCCCCGCAGGGATAACACTGAAGCTTTCTTT.

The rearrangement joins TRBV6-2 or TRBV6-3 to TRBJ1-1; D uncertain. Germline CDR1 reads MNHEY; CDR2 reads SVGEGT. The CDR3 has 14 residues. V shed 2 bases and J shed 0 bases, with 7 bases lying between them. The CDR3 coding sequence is TGTGCCAGCAGTTACAACGCGGTGAACACTGAAGCTTTCTTT. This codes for CASSYNAVNTEAFF.

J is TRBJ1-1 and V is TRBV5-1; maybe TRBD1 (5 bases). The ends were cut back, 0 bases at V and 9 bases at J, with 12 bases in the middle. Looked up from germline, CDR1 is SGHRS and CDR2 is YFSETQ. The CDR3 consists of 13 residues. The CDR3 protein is CASSLGGSLQAFF. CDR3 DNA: TGCGCCAGCAGCTTGGGGGGCTCCCTCCAAGCTTTCTTT. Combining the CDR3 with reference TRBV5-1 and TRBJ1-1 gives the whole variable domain KAGVTQTPRYLIKTRGQQVTLSCSPISGHRSVSWYQQTPGQGLQFLFEYFSETQRNKGNFPGRFSGRQFSNSRSEMNVSTLELGDSALYLCASSLGGSLQAFFGQGTRLTVV.

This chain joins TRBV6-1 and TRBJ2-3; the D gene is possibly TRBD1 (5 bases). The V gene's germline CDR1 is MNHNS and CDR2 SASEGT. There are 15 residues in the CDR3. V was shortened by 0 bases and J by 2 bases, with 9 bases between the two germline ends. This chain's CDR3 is CASSEAVRVTDTQYF. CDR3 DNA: TGTGCCAGCAGTGAAGCCGTCAGGGTCACAGATACGCAGTATTTT.

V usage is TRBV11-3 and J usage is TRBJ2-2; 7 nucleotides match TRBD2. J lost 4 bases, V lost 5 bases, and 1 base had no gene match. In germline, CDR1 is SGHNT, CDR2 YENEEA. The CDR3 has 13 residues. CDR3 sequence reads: CASSPGGTGELFF. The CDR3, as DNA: TGTGCCAGCAGCCCGGGAGGCACCGGGGAGCTGTTTTTT.

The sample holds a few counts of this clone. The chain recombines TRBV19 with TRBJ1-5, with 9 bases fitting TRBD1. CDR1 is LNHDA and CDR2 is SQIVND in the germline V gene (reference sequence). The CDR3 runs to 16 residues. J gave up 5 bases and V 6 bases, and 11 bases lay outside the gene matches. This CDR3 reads CASRMLGTGRDQPQHF. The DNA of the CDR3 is TGTGCCAGTAGGATGCTCGGGACAGGGCGGGATCAGCCCCAGCATTTT.

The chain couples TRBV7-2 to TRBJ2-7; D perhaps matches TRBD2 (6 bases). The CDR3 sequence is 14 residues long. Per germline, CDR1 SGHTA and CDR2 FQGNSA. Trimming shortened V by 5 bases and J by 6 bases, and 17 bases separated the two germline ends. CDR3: CASSPGLSPPEQYF. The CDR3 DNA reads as TGTGCCAGCAGCCCCGGACTATCCCCGCCCGAGCAGTACTTC.

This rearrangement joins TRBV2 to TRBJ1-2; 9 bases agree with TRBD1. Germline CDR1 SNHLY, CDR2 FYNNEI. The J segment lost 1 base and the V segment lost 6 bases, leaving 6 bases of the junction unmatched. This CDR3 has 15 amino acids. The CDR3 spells CASRVQGALNYGYTF. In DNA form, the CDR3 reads TGTGCCAGCAGAGTACAGGGGGCCCTTAACTATGGCTACACCTTC. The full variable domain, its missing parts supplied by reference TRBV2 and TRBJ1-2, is EPEVTQTPSHQVTQMGQEVILRCVPISNHLYFYWYRQILGQKVEFLVSFYNNEISEKSEIFDDQFSVERPDGSNFTLKIRSTKLEDSAMYFCASRVQGALNYGYTFGSGTRLTVV.

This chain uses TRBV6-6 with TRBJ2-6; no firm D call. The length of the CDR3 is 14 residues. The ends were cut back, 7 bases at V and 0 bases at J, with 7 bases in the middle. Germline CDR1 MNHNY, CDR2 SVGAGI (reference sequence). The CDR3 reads CASTGYSGANVLTF. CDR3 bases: TGTGCCAGCACCGGGTACTCTGGGGCCAACGTCCTGACTTTC.

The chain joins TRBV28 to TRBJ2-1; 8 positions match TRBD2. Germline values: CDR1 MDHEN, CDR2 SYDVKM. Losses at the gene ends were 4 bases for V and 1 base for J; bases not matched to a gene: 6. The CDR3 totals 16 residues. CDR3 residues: CASSSPGLGSYNEQFF. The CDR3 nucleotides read TGTGCCAGCAGTTCGCCGGGACTAGGGTCCTACAATGAGCAGTTCTTC.